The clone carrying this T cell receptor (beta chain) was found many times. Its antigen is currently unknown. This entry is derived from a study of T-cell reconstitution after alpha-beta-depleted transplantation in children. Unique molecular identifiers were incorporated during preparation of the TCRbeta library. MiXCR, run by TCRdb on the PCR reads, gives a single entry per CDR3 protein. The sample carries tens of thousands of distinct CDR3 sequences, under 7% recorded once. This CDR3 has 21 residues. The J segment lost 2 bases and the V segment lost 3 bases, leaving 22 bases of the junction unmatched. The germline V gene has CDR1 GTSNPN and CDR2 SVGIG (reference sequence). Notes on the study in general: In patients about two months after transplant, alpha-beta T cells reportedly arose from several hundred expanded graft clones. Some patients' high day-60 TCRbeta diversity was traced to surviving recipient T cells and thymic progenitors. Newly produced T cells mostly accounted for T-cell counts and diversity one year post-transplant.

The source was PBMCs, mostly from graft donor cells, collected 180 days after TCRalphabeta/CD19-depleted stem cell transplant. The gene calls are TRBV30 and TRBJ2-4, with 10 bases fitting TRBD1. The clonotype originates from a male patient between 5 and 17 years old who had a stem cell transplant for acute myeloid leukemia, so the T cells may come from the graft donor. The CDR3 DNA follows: TGTGCCTGGAGCAAAACCGGGACAGGGGATGGCACTCGTAGGTCCAAAAACATTCAGTACTTC. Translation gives CAWSKTGTGDGTRRSKNIQYF.